The clone carrying this T cell receptor beta chain showed up just once. V dropped 4 bases and J dropped 6 bases, with 14 bases sitting between them. CDR1 and CDR2 from the germline V gene are SGDLS and YYNGEE. This CDR3 contains 14 residues. TCRdb's copy holds only in-frame clones and misses some; the assay was immunoSEQ multiplex PCR. The data show roughly 95,000 clones, approximately 89% seen once. The data are from a study of control samples from healthy donors and cancer patients. The sequence was obtained from a young woman in good health. Sequenced sample: blood. This rearrangement joins TRBV9 to TRBJ2-1, with no clear D. The CDR3 nucleotides read TGTGCCAGCAGCCCAAACAGTAGGGCCAATGAGCAGTTCTTC. Translated: CASSPNSRANEQFF.